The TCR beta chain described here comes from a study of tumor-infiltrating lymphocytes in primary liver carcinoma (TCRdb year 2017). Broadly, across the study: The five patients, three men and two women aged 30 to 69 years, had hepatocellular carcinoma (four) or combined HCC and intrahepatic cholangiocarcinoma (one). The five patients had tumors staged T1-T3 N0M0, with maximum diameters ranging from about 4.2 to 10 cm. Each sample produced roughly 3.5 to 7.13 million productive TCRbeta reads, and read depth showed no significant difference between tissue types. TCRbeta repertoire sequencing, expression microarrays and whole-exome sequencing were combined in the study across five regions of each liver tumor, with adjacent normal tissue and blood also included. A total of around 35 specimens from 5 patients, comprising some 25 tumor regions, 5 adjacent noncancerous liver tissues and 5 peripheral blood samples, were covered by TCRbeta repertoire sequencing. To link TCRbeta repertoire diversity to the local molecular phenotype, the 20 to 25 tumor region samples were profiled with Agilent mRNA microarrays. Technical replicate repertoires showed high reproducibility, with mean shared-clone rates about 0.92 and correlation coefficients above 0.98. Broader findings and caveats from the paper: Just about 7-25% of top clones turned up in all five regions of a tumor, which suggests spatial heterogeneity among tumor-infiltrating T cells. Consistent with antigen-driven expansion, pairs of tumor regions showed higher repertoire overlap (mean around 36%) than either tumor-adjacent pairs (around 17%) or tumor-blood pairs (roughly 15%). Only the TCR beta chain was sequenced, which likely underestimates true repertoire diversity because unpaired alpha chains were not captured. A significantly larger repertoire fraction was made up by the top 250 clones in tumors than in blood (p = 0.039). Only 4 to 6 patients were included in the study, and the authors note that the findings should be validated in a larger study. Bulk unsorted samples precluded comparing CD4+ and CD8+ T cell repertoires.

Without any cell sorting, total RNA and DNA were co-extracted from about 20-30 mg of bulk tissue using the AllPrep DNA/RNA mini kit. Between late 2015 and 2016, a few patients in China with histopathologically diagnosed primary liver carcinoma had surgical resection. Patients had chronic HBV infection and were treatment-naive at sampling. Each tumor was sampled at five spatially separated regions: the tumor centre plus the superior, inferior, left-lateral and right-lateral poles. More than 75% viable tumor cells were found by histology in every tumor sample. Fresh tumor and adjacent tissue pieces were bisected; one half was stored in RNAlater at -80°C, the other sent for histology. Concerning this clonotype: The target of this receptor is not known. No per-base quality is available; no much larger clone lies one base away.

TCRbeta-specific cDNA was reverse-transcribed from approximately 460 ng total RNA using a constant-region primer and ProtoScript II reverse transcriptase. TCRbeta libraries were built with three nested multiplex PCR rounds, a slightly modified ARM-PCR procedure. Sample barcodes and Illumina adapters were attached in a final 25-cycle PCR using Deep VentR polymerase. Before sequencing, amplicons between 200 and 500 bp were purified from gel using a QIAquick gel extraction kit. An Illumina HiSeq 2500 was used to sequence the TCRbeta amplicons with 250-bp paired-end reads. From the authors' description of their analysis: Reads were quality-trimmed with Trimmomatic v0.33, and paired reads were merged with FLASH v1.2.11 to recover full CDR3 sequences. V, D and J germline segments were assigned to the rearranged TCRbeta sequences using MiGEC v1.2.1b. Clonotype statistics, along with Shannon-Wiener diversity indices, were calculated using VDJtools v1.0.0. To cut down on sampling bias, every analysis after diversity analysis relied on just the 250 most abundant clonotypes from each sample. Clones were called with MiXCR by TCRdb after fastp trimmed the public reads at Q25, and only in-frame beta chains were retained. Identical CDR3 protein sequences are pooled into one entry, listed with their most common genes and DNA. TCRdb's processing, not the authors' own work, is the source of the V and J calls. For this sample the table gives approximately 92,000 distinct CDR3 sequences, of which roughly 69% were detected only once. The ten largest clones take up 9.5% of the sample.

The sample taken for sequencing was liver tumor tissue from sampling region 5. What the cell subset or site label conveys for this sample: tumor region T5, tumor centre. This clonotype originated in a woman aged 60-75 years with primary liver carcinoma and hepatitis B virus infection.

The CDR3 is CASSEVTGGELLYEQYF. The sequenced DNA is TGTGCCAGCAGTGAAGTGACCGGGGGGGAGTTATTGTACGAGCAGTACTTC. The chain is encoded by TRBV6-1 joined to TRBJ2-7, with 8 bases aligning to TRBD2. The CDR3 covers 17 residues, taking in both the cysteine and the phenylalanine. CDR3 DNA only is kept here, 51 bases in frame from base 1. CDR1 MNHNS and CDR2 SASEGT are derived from the germline V gene. From V the trimming removes 1 base and from J it removes 4 bases, while the gene matches leave 12 bases of the junction unaccounted for.